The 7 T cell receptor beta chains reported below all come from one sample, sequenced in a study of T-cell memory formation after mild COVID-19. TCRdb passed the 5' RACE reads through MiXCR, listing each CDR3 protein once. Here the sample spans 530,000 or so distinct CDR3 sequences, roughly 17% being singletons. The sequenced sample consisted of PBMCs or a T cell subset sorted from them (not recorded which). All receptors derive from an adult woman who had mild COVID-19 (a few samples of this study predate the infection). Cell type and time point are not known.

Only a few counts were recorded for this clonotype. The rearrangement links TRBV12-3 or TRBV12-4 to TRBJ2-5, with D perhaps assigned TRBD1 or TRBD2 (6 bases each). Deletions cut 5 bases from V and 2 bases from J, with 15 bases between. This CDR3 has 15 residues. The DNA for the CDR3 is TGTGCCAGCAGTGGGGCGGGGACACCACAAGAGACCCAGTACTTC. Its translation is CASSGAGTPQETQYF.

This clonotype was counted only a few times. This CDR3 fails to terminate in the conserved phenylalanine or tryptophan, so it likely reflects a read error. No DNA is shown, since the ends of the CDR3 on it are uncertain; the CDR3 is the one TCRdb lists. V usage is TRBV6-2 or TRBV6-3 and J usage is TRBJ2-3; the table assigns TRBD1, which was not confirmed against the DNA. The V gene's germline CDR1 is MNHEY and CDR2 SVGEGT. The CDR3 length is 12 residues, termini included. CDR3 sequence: CASSLRGGLPPR.

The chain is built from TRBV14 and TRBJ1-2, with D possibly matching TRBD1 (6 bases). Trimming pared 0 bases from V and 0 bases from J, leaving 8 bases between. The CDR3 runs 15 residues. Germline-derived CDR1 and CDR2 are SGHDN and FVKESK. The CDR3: CASSQDKGANYGYTF. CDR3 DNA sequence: TGTGCCAGCAGCCAAGATAAGGGGGCTAACTATGGCTACACCTTC.

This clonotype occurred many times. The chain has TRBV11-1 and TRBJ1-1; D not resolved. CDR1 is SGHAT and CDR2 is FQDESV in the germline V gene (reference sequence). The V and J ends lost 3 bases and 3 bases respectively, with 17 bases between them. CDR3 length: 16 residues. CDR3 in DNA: TGTGCCAGCAGCTTGCTAATTGGTTTTACGGACACTGAAGCTTTCTTT. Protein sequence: CASSLLIGFTDTEAFF.

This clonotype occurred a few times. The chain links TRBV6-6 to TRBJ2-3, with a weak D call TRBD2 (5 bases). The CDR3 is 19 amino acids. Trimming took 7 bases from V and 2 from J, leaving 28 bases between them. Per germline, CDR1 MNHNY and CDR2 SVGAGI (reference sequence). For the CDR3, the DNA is TGTGCCAGCACCATTCTTCAACTTCGAGGACGGGAATTCACAGATACGCAGTATTTT. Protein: CASTILQLRGREFTDTQYF.

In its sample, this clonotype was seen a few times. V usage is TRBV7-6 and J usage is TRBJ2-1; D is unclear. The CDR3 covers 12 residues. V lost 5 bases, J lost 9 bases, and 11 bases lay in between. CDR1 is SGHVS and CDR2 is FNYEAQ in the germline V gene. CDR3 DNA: TGTGCCAGCAGCCCGCAAGGATTTGAGCAGTTCTTC. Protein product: CASSPQGFEQFF. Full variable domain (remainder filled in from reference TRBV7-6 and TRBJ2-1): GAGVSQSPRYKVTKRGQDVALRCDPISGHVSLYWYRQALGQGPEFLTYFNYEAQQDKSGLPNDRFSAERPEGSISTLTIQRTEQRDSAMYRCASSPQGFEQFFGPGTRLTVL.

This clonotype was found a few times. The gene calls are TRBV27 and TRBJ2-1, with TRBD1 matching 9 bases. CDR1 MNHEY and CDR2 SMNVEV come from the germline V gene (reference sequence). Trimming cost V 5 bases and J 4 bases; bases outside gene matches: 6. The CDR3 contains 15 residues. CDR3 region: CASSLTGGLYNEQFF. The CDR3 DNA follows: TGTGCCAGCAGTCTGACAGGGGGGTTGTACAATGAGCAGTTCTTC.